Detailed here is one TCR beta chain. What it recognizes is unknown. The sample originates from a study of monozygotic twins with cystic fibrosis. Regarding the study as a whole: The repertoire was suggested to be naive-dominated, clonality median 0.0095.

Method: immunoSEQ multiplex PCR; TCRdb's copy keeps in-frame clones and lacks some. The repertoire includes about 20,000 clones, 96% of them detected once, and about 0.6% sits in the top ten. Per germline, CDR1 MNHEY and CDR2 SMNVEV (reference sequence). The CDR3 has 18 residues. Deletions cut 5 bases from V and 0 bases from J, with 20 bases between. The J gene is TRBJ1-3, the V gene TRBV27; tentative D call: TRBD1 (5 bases). The sequenced sample was blood. The sequence derives from a girl aged 2 to 9 with cystic fibrosis. The CDR3 nucleotides read TGTGCCAGCAGTCCAGCTATGAGGGGCCAAGGCTCTGGAAACACCATATATTTT. This encodes CASSPAMRGQGSGNTIYF.